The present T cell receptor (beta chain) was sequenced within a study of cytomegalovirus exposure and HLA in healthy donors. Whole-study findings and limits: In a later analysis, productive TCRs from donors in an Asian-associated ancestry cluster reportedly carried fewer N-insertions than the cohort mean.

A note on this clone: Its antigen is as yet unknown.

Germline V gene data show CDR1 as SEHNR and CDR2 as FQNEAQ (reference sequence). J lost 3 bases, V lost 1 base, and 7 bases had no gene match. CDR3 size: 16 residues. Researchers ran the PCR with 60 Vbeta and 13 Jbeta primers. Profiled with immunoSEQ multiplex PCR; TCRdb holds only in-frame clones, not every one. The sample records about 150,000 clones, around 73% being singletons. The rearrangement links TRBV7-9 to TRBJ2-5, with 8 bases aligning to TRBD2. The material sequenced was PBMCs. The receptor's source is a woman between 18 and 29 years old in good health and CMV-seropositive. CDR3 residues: CASSLDIGGAKETQYF. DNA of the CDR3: TGTGCCAGCAGCTTAGATATCGGGGGGGCGAAAGAGACCCAGTACTTC.